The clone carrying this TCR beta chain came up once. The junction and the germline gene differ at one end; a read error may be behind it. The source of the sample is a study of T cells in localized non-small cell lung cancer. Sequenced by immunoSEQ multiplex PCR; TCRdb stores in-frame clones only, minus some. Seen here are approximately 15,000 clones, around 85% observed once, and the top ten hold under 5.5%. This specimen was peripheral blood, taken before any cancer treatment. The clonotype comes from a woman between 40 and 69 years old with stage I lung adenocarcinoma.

The CDR3 is CASSLIRNTEAFF. The DNA for the CDR3 is TGTGCTAGCAGCTTAATTAGAAACACTGAAGCTTTCTTT. This chain uses TRBV7-7 with TRBJ1-1; no firm D call. Germline CDR1 SSHAT, CDR2 FNYEAQ (reference sequence). This CDR3 comprises 13 residues.